This T cell receptor beta chain was recorded in a study of cytomegalovirus exposure and HLA in healthy donors. In the case of this clone: Its antigen is not known.

The CDR3 has 15 residues. Trimming removed 0 bases at V and 9 bases at J, with 15 bases between. Germline V gives CDR1 ENHRY, CDR2 SYGVKD. General study points: When the data were analyzed later, several of the most significant clusters appeared to be linked to common viral pathogens. Confirmation in vitro established that a few CMV-associated chains were specific for CMV antigens.

The study ran its PCR with 60 Vbeta and 13 Jbeta primers. Assay used: immunoSEQ multiplex PCR; TCRdb lists only in-frame clones, some missing. The table shows 95,000 to 150,000 clones, with 83% occurring only once. The source material was PBMCs. The chain recombines TRBV10-3 with TRBJ2-4, with D possibly being TRBD2 (6 bases). This clonotype was obtained from a woman aged 35 to 49 in good health and CMV-seropositive. In nucleotides, the CDR3 is TGTGCCATCAGTGAGTCGAGACTAGTAGAGGGCATTCAGTACTTC. This encodes CAISESRLVEGIQYF.